These 13 T cell receptor beta chains were all obtained from the same sample, sequenced in a study of blood T cell repertoires in COVID-19. The table came from immunoSEQ multiplex PCR; TCRdb's copy has only in-frame clones and leaves some out. This table holds roughly 370,000 clones, approximately 87% found once. Sequenced: PBMCs or T cells enriched from blood (not recorded which). The receptors were sampled from a woman in her fifties or sixties who had recovered from COVID-19.

The V and J genes are TRBV6-5 and TRBJ1-6, with D tentatively TRBD1 (5 bases). The CDR3 is made up of 15 amino acids. The germline V gene encodes CDR1 MNHEY and CDR2 SVGAGI. Trimming took 5 bases from V and 9 from J, leaving 17 bases between them. The CDR3, as DNA: TGTGCCAGCAGTCCCGGCGGGGGAGATACTTCACCCCTCCACTTT. It codes for CASSPGGGDTSPLHF.

This chain uses TRBV7-9 with TRBJ2-3; no reliable D call. CDR1 SEHNR and CDR2 FQNEAQ come from the germline V gene (reference sequence). This CDR3 spans 13 amino acids. V shed 4 bases and J shed 9 bases, with 14 bases lying between them. CDR3 sequence reads: CASSSRLRVTQYF. DNA for the CDR3: TGTGCCAGCAGCTCCCGGCTCCGGGTGACGCAGTATTTT.

The rearrangement uses TRBV2 and TRBJ1-3, with D possibly TRBD1 on 5 matching bases. The CDR3 length is 11 residues. CDR1 SNHLY and CDR2 FYNNEI come from the germline V gene. Trimming took 1 base from V and 14 from J, leaving 9 bases between them. CDR3 in amino acids: CASSEDGGVYF. CDR3 sequence (DNA): TGTGCCAGCAGTGAAGACGGGGGTGTATATTTT.

V is TRBV10-3 and J is TRBJ1-5, with D maybe TRBD1 (6 bases). V lost 4 bases, J lost 4 bases, and 11 bases lay in between. Germline CDR1 and CDR2: ENHRY and SYGVKD. The CDR3 is 14 residues long. The DNA for the CDR3 is TGTGCCATCAGTGCAGGGGATTCGAATCAGCCCCAGCATTTT. Amino acid sequence: CAISAGDSNQPQHF.

This clone appeared a single time. The V and J genes are TRBV2 and TRBJ2-4; D perhaps matches TRBD2 (5 bases). The germline gives CDR1 SNHLY, CDR2 FYNNEI. The CDR3 consists of 13 residues. V was pared by 3 bases and J by 7 bases, with 10 bases between. For the CDR3, the DNA is TGTGCCAGCAGTGAGACCGGAGGCAACATTCAGTACTTC. It codes for CASSETGGNIQYF. Complete variable domain (other parts from reference TRBV2 and TRBJ2-4): EPEVTQTPSHQVTQMGQEVILRCVPISNHLYFYWYRQILGQKVEFLVSFYNNEISEKSEIFDDQFSVERPDGSNFTLKIRSTKLEDSAMYFCASSETGGNIQYFGAGTRLSVL.

A remark on this clone: A read error may explain this, as a much larger clone is one base away. V is TRBV2 and J is TRBJ1-5; D uncertain. The CDR3 loop spans 13 amino acids. CDR1 is SNHLY and CDR2 is FYNNEI in the germline V gene. Trimming removed 3 bases from V and 0 bases from J, with 3 bases in between. The CDR3 nucleotides are TGTGCCAGCAGTGATTATAGCAATCAGCCCCAGCATTTT. Its protein product is CASSDYSNQPQHF. Full variable domain (rest looked up from reference TRBV2 and TRBJ1-5): EPEVTQTPSHQVTQMGQEVILRCVPISNHLYFYWYRQILGQKVEFLVSFYNNEISEKSEIFDDQFSVERPDGSNFTLKIRSTKLEDSAMYFCASSDYSNQPQHFGDGTRLSIL.

The genes are TRBV6-1 and TRBJ1-3, with D maybe TRBD1 (5 bases). V was clipped by 0 bases and J by 4 bases, with 10 bases between them. Germline V gene sequence: CDR1 MNHNS, CDR2 SASEGT. This CDR3 has 15 amino acids. CDR3 sequence (DNA): TGTGCCAGCAGTGAAGCCGGGACTGGGGGAAACACCATATATTTT. Protein product: CASSEAGTGGNTIYF.

The rearrangement links TRBV30 to TRBJ1-3; unclear D gene. The CDR3 is 12 residues long. V was shortened by 7 bases and J by 2 bases, with 9 bases between the two germline ends. Germline CDR1 reads GTSNPN; CDR2 reads SVGIG (reference sequence). The CDR3 reads CAFEITGNTIYF. For the CDR3, the DNA is TGTGCCTTCGAGATAACTGGAAACACCATATATTTT.

In its sample, this clone was seen a few times. The V and J genes are TRBV5-1 and TRBJ2-1; the D gene is possibly TRBD1 (6 bases). This CDR3 is 14 amino acids long. Germline CDR1 is SGHRS and CDR2 is YFSETQ. V lost 3 bases and J lost 12, with 19 bases in between. This chain's CDR3 is CASSSTGTTEGQFF. The CDR3 bases are TGCGCCAGCAGCTCGACCGGGACAACCGAGGGGCAGTTCTTC.

In this sample, this clone turned up a few times. The J gene is TRBJ2-7, the V gene TRBV27; a possible D gene is TRBD1 (5 bases). This CDR3 has 13 amino acids. The V gene lost 4 bases and the J gene lost 0 bases, with 7 bases spanning the gap. CDR1 is MNHEY and CDR2 is SMNVEV in the germline V gene (reference sequence). The CDR3, as DNA: TGTGCCAGCAGTTATGACAGCTCCTACGAGCAGTACTTC. It codes for CASSYDSSYEQYF.

The rearrangement joins TRBV27 to TRBJ2-7, with 8 bases fitting TRBD1. Germline lookup yields CDR1 MNHEY and CDR2 SMNVEV (reference sequence). V trimming: 8 bases; J trimming: 2 bases; junction bases outside the gene matches: 11. The CDR3 totals 15 residues. The chain's CDR3 is CASARFPTGAYEQYF. CDR3 sequence (DNA): TGTGCCAGCGCCCGCTTTCCGACAGGGGCCTACGAGCAGTACTTC.

In this sample, this clone turned up once. This chain connects TRBV11-2 to TRBJ1-6, with 7 bases aligning to TRBD1. Germline CDR1 and CDR2: SGHAT and FQNNGV. The J segment lost 7 bases and the V segment lost 5 bases, leaving 20 bases of the junction unmatched. The CDR3 is 19 residues long. In DNA form, the CDR3 reads TGTGCCAGCAGCCCTACCTACAGGGGCTCCAACATGCGGAATTCACCCCTCCACTTT. Protein: CASSPTYRGSNMRNSPLHF.

The table lists this clone with a few counts. This chain's CDR3 is CASSLGVSRVSQPQHF. CDR3 nucleotides: TGTGCCAGCAGCTTAGGCGTTTCCAGGGTGAGTCAGCCCCAGCATTTT. The chain is built from TRBV7-8 and TRBJ1-5; D is perhaps TRBD1 (5 bases). The CDR3 spans 16 residues. Germline CDR1 SGHVS, CDR2 FQNEAQ. Trimming took off 1 base at V and 6 bases at J, with 16 bases between the two ends.